This entry lists 8 T cell receptor beta chains sequenced from one sample in a study of cytomegalovirus exposure and HLA in healthy donors. Vbeta (60) and Jbeta (13) primers were used in the PCR. The repertoire was sequenced with immunoSEQ multiplex PCR; TCRdb's copy has only in-frame clones and lacks some. This sample has about 190,000 clones, with about 83% found just once. Source material: PBMCs. These receptors were obtained from a man in his forties or fifties in good health and CMV-seropositive.

V is TRBV4-1 and J is TRBJ1-1; maybe TRBD1 (5 bases). The CDR3 covers 17 residues. With 2 bases removed from V and 1 base from J, the gap between germline ends came to 17 bases. The germline V gene encodes CDR1 MGHRA and CDR2 YSYEKL. Written as DNA, the CDR3 is TGCGCCAGCAGCCAAAAAGGCGGGGGGGGGAGGAACACTGAAGCTTTCTTT. This encodes CASSQKGGGGRNTEAFF.

This rearrangement joins TRBV25-1 to TRBJ2-3; D may be TRBD1 (6 bases). There are 11 residues in the CDR3. CDR1 MGHDK and CDR2 SYGVNS come from the germline V gene. V lost 7 bases to trimming and J lost 4 bases, with 6 bases between them. The CDR3 reads CASTGADTQYF. In DNA, the CDR3 is TGTGCCAGCACAGGGGCAGATACGCAGTATTTT.

The chain links TRBV19 to TRBJ1-5; a weak D match, TRBD1 (6 bases). V lost 1 base and J 3 bases, leaving 10 bases between the germline ends. This CDR3 region has 15 residues. Germline V CDR1 and CDR2: LNHDA, SQIVND (reference sequence). The CDR3 sequence: CASSIVGDTNQPQHF. The CDR3, as DNA: TGTGCCAGTAGTATAGTGGGGGACACCAATCAGCCCCAGCATTTT.

About this clone: Other DNA sequences in this specimen translate into the identical CDR3. CDR3 protein: CASSAGQGNYEQYF. The CDR3 coding sequence is TGTGCCAGCAGCGCCGGACAGGGCAACTACGAGCAGTACTTC. The rearrangement joins TRBV9 to TRBJ2-7; 8 bases agree with TRBD1. This CDR3 is built from 14 residues. Germline-derived CDR1 and CDR2 are SGDLS and YYNGEE. With V trimmed by 3 bases and J by 3 bases, 5 bases remained unmatched.

The J gene is TRBJ1-1, the V gene TRBV11-2, with unresolved D. V was pared by 1 base and J by 1 base, with 7 bases between. The CDR3 is made up of 14 amino acids. CDR1 and CDR2 (germline): SGHAT, FQNNGV. The CDR3 loop is CASSLGRGNTEAFF. In DNA form, the CDR3 reads TGTGCCAGCAGCTTAGGCCGCGGGAACACTGAAGCTTTCTTT.

The chain is built from TRBV6-6 and TRBJ2-5, with 8 bases fitting TRBD1. V trimming: 4 bases; J trimming: 9 bases; junction bases outside the gene matches: 7. Germline V gene data show CDR1 as MNHNY and CDR2 as SVGAGI (reference sequence). The CDR3 spans 13 residues. The CDR3 is CASSSGTGSSQYF. The CDR3 nucleotides are TGTGCCAGCAGTTCGGGGACAGGTTCTTCCCAGTACTTC.

This rearrangement joins TRBV29-1 to TRBJ2-5; 7 bases match TRBD1. TRBJ2-7 explains the end of the DNA better; the J call may be wrong. Germline CDR1 and CDR2: SQVTM and ANQGSEA. The CDR3 totals 13 residues. The CDR3 here is CSAKGQQTHEQYF. The DNA of the CDR3 is TGCAGCGCTAAGGGACAGCAGACCCACGAGCAGTACTTC.

CDR3 sequence (DNA): TGTGCCAGCAGTCTGGGACTGGCGTCGGACGAGCAGTACTTC. It yields the protein CASSLGLASDEQYF. This chain uses TRBV6-5 with TRBJ2-7, with a weak D call TRBD2 (6 bases). This CDR3 contains 14 residues. Trimming took 5 bases from V and 5 from J, leaving 16 bases between them. From germline, CDR1 is MNHEY and CDR2 SVGAGI.